This TCR beta chain appears in the sequencing data of a study of blood T cell repertoires in COVID-19. Study context: The United States, Italy and Spain supplied acute and convalescent COVID-19 samples.

Methods used by the authors: Amplification from reference gene primers served as the basis for estimated nucleated cell counts. Repertoires were generated with immunoSEQ multiplex PCR, while TCRdb's copy carries only in-frame clones and drops some. D and trimming come from the DNA, and the V and J calls and clone size come from that table. The table shows 57,000 or so clones, with roughly 90% occurring only once. CDR3 length: 12 amino acids. J lost 6 bases, V lost 7 bases, and 2 bases had no gene match. In germline, CDR1 is MNHEY, CDR2 SVGAGI. The gene calls are TRBV6-5 and TRBJ2-4; 8 bases line up with TRBD1. Material for sequencing was peripheral blood. This clonotype was sampled from a woman between 45 and 65 years old with active or convalescent COVID-19. DNA of the CDR3: TGTGCCAGCACCGGACAGGGAAACATTCAGTACTTC. Its protein is CASTGQGNIQYF.